The 13 T cell receptor beta chains presented below share a single source sample, sequenced in a study of CD8 T cells in ankylosing spondylitis. TCRdb ran MiXCR on the 5' RACE reads and lists one entry per CDR3 protein. The sample holds about 340,000 distinct CDR3 sequences; roughly 14% are singletons and the top ten take around 1%. Sequenced sample: blood, either unsorted or a sorted T cell fraction (not recorded which). These receptors came from a male donor with ankylosing spondylitis or in good health (not recorded which).

V gene TRBV7-2 combines with J gene TRBJ2-2; D gene ambiguous. V lost 3 bases and J lost 2, with 7 bases in between. The CDR3 extends over 14 amino acids. Germline CDR1 and CDR2: SGHTA and FQGNSA. The CDR3 bases are TGTGCCAGCAGCTTGGACCACAACACCGGGGAGCTGTTTTTT. It yields the protein CASSLDHNTGELFF.

This chain joins TRBV6-2 or TRBV6-3 and TRBJ2-7; no firm D call. This CDR3 is built from 13 residues. V lost 2 bases and J 2 bases, leaving 7 bases between the germline ends. Germline loops: CDR1 MNHEY, CDR2 SVGEGT. The CDR3 spells CASSYTTPYEQYF. The CDR3 DNA reads TGTGCCAGCAGTTACACTACCCCCTACGAGCAGTACTTC.

This clonotype was recorded a few times. This rearrangement joins TRBV7-8 to TRBJ1-2; TRBD1 is a possible D gene (5 bases). V shed 2 bases and J shed 8 bases, with 15 bases lying between them. This CDR3 is built from 14 residues. The germline V gene encodes CDR1 SGHVS and CDR2 FQNEAQ. CDR3 DNA sequence: TGTGCCAGCAGCTTAAACCCCAAGGGGCCCGGCTACACCTTC. Protein sequence: CASSLNPKGPGYTF.

A few counts support this clonotype. The chain is built from TRBV10-3 and TRBJ2-5; maybe TRBD2 (5 bases). V was shortened by 2 bases and J by 9 bases, with 19 bases between the two germline ends. CDR1 and CDR2 from the germline V gene are ENHRY and SYGVKD. This CDR3 region has 15 residues. The CDR3 is CAISELGSGPLAQYF. The CDR3 DNA is TGTGCCATCAGTGAGCTAGGGAGCGGTCCCTTGGCCCAGTACTTC.

This chain uses TRBV7-2 with TRBJ2-7; D may be TRBD1 (6 bases). Trimming left V 0 bases short and J 6 bases short, with 12 bases between. The CDR3 is 14 residues long. CDR1 SGHTA and CDR2 FQGNSA come from the germline V gene. This chain's CDR3 is CASSLAEWGREQYF. CDR3 coding DNA: TGTGCCAGCAGCTTAGCCGAGTGGGGGCGCGAGCAGTACTTC.

Only a few counts were recorded for this clonotype. This chain connects TRBV5-1 to TRBJ2-3; 11 bases map to TRBD2. Per the germline V gene, CDR1 is SGHRS and CDR2 is YFSETQ. This CDR3 spans 16 amino acids. After removal of 6 bases from V and 4 bases from J, the junction contained 10 bases not matched to a gene. The CDR3 is CASNLLSGRAADTQYF. CDR3 bases: TGCGCCAGCAACCTGCTTAGCGGGAGGGCCGCAGATACGCAGTATTTT.

The chain couples TRBV29-1 to TRBJ2-3, with a weak D call TRBD2 (7 bases). V lost 6 bases to trimming and J lost 3 bases, with 16 bases between them. The CDR3 has 14 residues. In germline, CDR1 is SQVTM, CDR2 ANQGSEA. The CDR3 loop is CSVAPGGQTDTQYF. CDR3 in DNA: TGCAGCGTCGCCCCGGGGGGCCAGACAGATACGCAGTATTTT.

This chain links TRBV3-1 with TRBJ2-7; 10 bases align to TRBD2. Germline V CDR1 and CDR2: LGHDT, YNNKEL (reference sequence). CDR3 length: 16 amino acids. V was pared by 3 bases and J by 3 bases, with 8 bases of the junction left unmatched. The chain's CDR3 is CASSQGGLAWVYEQYF. DNA for the CDR3: TGTGCCAGCAGCCAGGGGGGACTAGCGTGGGTCTACGAGCAGTACTTC.

This clonotype was seen only a few times. The chain uses TRBV3-1 and TRBJ2-3, with D uncertain. The CDR3 consists of 13 residues. CDR1 LGHDT and CDR2 YNNKEL come from the germline V gene (reference sequence). V lost 4 bases to trimming and J lost 6 bases, with 11 bases between them. The CDR3 region has the DNA TGTGCCAGCAGCCGAACCCTACTGGATACGCAGTATTTT. Its translation: CASSRTLLDTQYF.

The chain is built from TRBV6-1 and TRBJ2-6, with D perhaps given as TRBD1 or TRBD2 (5 bases each). Germline assignment: CDR1 MNHNS and CDR2 SASEGT. This CDR3 spans 15 amino acids. Trimming removed 5 bases from V and 0 bases from J, with 8 bases in between. Here the CDR3 DNA reads TGTGCCAGCAGTCGGGACGGCTCTGGGGCCAACGTCCTGACTTTC. It translates to CASSRDGSGANVLTF.

This clonotype was seen only a few times. The V call is TRBV13, the J call TRBJ2-4; D gene unclear. Trimming removed 3 bases at V and 7 bases at J, with 13 bases between. CDR1 is PRHDT and CDR2 is FYEKMQ in the germline V gene (reference sequence). This CDR3 spans 14 amino acids. The CDR3 sequence: CASSFTAPANIQYF. CDR3 nucleotides: TGTGCCAGCAGCTTTACGGCCCCTGCGAACATTCAGTACTTC.

This clonotype turned up a few times. The V gene is TRBV25-1, the J gene TRBJ2-7, with TRBD2 matching 7 bases. Germline V gene sequence: CDR1 MGHDK, CDR2 SYGVNS. J was trimmed by 0 bases and V by 1 base; bases with no gene match: 3. CDR3 length: 15 amino acids. CDR3 DNA: TGTGCCAGCAGTGAATCGGGCGGGAGCTCCTACGAGCAGTACTTC. As protein: CASSESGGSSYEQYF.

The sample holds a few counts of this clonotype. Here the CDR3 reads CSARASGGIQETQYF. CDR3 DNA sequence: TGCAGTGCTAGAGCCTCGGGGGGGATACAAGAGACCCAGTACTTC. The genes are TRBV20-1 and TRBJ2-5, with TRBD2 matching over 8 bases. Trimming cost V 1 base and J 2 bases; bases outside gene matches: 6. CDR1 is DFQATT, CDR2 SNEGSKA, per germline (reference sequence). The CDR3 contains 15 residues.